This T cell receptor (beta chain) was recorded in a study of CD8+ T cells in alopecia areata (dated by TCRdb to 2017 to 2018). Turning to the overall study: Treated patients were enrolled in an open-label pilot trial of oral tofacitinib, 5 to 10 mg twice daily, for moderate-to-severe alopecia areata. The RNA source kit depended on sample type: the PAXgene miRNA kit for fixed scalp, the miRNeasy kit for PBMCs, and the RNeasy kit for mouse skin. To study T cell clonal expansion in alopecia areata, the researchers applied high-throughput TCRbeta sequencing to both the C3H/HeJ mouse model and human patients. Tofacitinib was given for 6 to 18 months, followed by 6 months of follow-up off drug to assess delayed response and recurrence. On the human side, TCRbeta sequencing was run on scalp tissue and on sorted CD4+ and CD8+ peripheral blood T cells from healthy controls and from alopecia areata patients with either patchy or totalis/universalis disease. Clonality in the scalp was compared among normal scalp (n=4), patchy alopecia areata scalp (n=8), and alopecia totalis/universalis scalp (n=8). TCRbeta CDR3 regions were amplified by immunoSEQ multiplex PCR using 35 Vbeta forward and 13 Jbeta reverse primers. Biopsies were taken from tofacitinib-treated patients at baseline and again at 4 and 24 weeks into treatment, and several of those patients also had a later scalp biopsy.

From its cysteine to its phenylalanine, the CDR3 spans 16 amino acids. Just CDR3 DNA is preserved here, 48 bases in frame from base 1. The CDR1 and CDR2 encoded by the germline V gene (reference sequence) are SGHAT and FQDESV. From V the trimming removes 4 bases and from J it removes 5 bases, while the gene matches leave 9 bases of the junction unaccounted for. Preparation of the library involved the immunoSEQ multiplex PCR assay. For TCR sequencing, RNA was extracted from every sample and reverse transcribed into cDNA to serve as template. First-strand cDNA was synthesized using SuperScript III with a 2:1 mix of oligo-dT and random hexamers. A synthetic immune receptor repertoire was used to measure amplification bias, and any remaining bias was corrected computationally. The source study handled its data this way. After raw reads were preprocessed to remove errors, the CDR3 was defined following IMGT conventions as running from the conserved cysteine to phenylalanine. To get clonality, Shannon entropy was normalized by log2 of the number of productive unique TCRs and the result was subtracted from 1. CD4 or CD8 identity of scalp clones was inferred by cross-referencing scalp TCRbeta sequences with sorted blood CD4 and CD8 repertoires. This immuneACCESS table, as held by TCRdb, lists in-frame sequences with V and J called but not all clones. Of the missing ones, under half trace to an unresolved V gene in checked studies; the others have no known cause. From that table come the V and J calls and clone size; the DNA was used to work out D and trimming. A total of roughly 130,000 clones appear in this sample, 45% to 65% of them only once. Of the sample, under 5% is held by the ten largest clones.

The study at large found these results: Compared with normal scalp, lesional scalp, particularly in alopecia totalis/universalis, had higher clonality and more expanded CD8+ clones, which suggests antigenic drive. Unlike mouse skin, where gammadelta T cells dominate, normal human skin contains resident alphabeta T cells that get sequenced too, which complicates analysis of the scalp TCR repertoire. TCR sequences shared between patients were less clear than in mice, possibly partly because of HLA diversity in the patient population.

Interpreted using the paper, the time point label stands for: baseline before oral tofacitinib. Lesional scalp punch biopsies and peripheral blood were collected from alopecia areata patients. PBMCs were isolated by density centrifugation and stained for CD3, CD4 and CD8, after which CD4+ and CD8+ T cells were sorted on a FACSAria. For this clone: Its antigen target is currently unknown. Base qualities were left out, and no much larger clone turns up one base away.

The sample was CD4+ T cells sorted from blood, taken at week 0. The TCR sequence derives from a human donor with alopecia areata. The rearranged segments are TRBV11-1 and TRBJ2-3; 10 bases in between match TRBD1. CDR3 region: CASSSRDRGVGDTQYF. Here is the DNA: TGTGCCAGCAGCTCCCGGGACAGGGGAGTTGGAGATACGCAGTATTTT.